These 11 T cell receptor beta chains originate from one sample sequenced in a study of T cell responses to AZD1222 COVID-19 vaccine. Libraries were prepared by immunoSEQ multiplex PCR; TCRdb keeps only in-frame clonotypes and omits some of them. The data show approximately 180,000 clones, with approximately 88% seen just once and 1.5% to 2% held by the top ten. Sequenced here: peripheral blood, sampled on day 0 of AZD1222 vaccination. These receptor sequences come from an adult in good health.

The V gene is TRBV30, the J gene TRBJ1-1; D remains unclear. Trimming pared 2 bases from V and 8 bases from J, leaving 12 bases between. Per germline, CDR1 GTSNPN and CDR2 SVGIG (reference sequence). There are 12 residues in the CDR3. The CDR3 sequence is CAWSRAAAEAFF. The CDR3 bases are TGTGCCTGGAGTAGGGCCGCCGCCGAAGCTTTCTTT.

The chain uses TRBV6-5 and TRBJ1-1; D ambiguous. Germline CDR1 and CDR2: MNHEY and SVGAGI. The ends were cut back, 2 bases at V and 10 bases at J, with 8 bases in the middle. CDR3 size: 11 residues. Here the CDR3 DNA reads TGTGCCAGCAGTTACGGAAGGAGAGCTTTCTTT. As protein: CASSYGRRAFF.

This chain connects TRBV30 to TRBJ1-6; TRBD1 might be the D (6 bases). This CDR3 contains 14 residues. Germline V lookup: CDR1 GTSNPN, CDR2 SVGIG (reference sequence). V shed 0 bases and J shed 6 bases, with 9 bases lying between them. The CDR3 coding sequence is TGTGCCTGGAGTGTCCCAGGGGCTAATTCACCCCTCCACTTT. Translating it yields CAWSVPGANSPLHF.

This rearrangement joins TRBV6-2 or TRBV6-3 to TRBJ1-3; tentatively, D is TRBD1 (6 bases). V was shortened by 2 bases and J by 0 bases, with 8 bases between the two germline ends. This CDR3 has 15 residues. Germline V lookup: CDR1 MNHEY, CDR2 SVGEGT. Here the CDR3 reads CASSYRDNSGNTIYF. For the CDR3, the DNA is TGTGCCAGCAGTTACCGGGACAACTCTGGAAACACCATATATTTT.

The chain is built from TRBV5-6 and TRBJ2-1, with TRBD2 as a possible D gene (5 bases). This CDR3 is built from 18 residues. V lost 2 bases and J lost 4, with 22 bases in between. CDR1 SGHDT and CDR2 YYEEEE come from the germline V gene. CDR3 region: CASSFDTPLRPGYNEQFF. The CDR3 region has the DNA TGTGCCAGCAGCTTCGATACCCCCCTCAGACCGGGATACAATGAGCAGTTCTTC. The full variable domain, in which reference TRBV5-6 and TRBJ2-1 provide the parts outside the CDR3, is DAGVTQSPTHLIKTRGQQVTLRCSPKSGHDTVSWYQQALGQGPQFIFQYYEEEERQRGNFPDRFSGHQFPNYSSELNVNALLLGDSALYLCASSFDTPLRPGYNEQFFGPGTRLTVL.

The rearrangement uses TRBV7-2 and TRBJ1-6, with 7 nucleotides matching TRBD1. CDR1 and CDR2 from the germline V gene are SGHTA and FQGNSA. The V and J ends lost 5 bases and 8 bases, in that order; junction bases with no gene match: 9. CDR3 length: 15 residues. The DNA for the CDR3 is TGTGCCAGCAGCCAACACGGACAGGTCTATTCACCCCTCCACTTT. Its protein product is CASSQHGQVYSPLHF.

The chain links TRBV10-3 to TRBJ1-4, with 8 bases identical to TRBD1. Germline CDR1 and CDR2: ENHRY and SYGVKD. V shed 3 bases, J shed 5 bases, and the junction held 8 bases outside the gene matches. The CDR3 contains 16 residues. The CDR3 region is CAISDLGQGRNEKLFF. The CDR3 nucleotides are TGTGCCATCAGTGACCTCGGACAGGGAAGGAATGAAAAACTGTTTTTT.

V is TRBV7-2 and J is TRBJ2-7; possibly TRBD2 for D (6 bases). The CDR3 is made up of 15 amino acids. Trimming stripped 1 base from V and 4 bases from J, with 14 bases between. In germline, CDR1 is SGHTA, CDR2 FQGNSA. This chain's CDR3 is CASSLDPAGAYEQYF. CDR3 DNA sequence: TGTGCCAGCAGCTTAGATCCAGCGGGCGCTTACGAGCAGTACTTC. The whole variable domain, filled in from reference TRBV7-2 and TRBJ2-7, reads GAGVSQSPSNKVTEKGKDVELRCDPISGHTALYWYRQSLGQGLEFLIYFQGNSAPDKSGLPSDRFSAERTGGSVSTLTIQRTQQEDSAVYLCASSLDPAGAYEQYFGPGTRLTVT.

This clone was counted only a few times. The genes are TRBV12-5 and TRBJ2-2, with TRBD2 as a possible D gene (6 bases). V lost 6 bases, J lost 6 bases, and 20 bases lay in between. The CDR3 sequence is 16 residues long. Per the germline V gene, CDR1 is LGHNT and CDR2 is FRNRAP. CDR3 in DNA: TGTGCTAGTGGCCTCAATGGGTTATCGGGAGCCGGGGAGCTGTTTTTT. It specifies CASGLNGLSGAGELFF.

The chain links TRBV10-2 to TRBJ2-5; weak D call: TRBD1 (5 bases). Germline V CDR1 and CDR2: WSHSY, SAAADI. There are 14 residues in the CDR3. Trimming stripped 6 bases from V and 2 bases from J, with 13 bases between. CDR3 sequence (DNA): TGCGCCAGCAGGCGGACAAGAGCTCAAGAGACCCAGTACTTC. Translated, it gives CASRRTRAQETQYF.

The chain joins TRBV6-1 to TRBJ1-5; the D gene is possibly TRBD1 (5 bases). The V end lost 0 bases, the J end lost 0 bases, and 15 bases lay between the germline ends. Germline V gene data show CDR1 as MNHNS and CDR2 as SASEGT. The CDR3 has 18 residues. The CDR3 here is CASSEALRGVYSNQPQHF. The CDR3 nucleotides read TGTGCCAGCAGTGAAGCGCTAAGGGGCGTCTATAGCAATCAGCCCCAGCATTTT.